This T cell receptor (beta chain) was captured in a study of patients and donors after allogeneic stem cell transplantation. Using its own MiXCR run on the RT-PCR reads, TCRdb lists one record per CDR3 protein. The sample consists of 80,000 to 90,000 distinct CDR3 sequences, around 48% of them appearing once. What was sequenced was blood, either unsorted or a sorted T cell fraction (not recorded which). The TCR originated in a human donor who was either an allogeneic HSCT recipient or a stem cell or donor lymphocyte infusion donor (not recorded which). It is not recorded whose cells these are; they may come from a transplant donor.

The chain's CDR3 is CASSLGFRGSNQPQHF. For the CDR3, the DNA is TGTGCCAGCAGTTTAGGTTTTAGGGGGAGCAATCAGCCCCAGCATTTT. The V and J genes are TRBV27 and TRBJ1-5; TRBD1 might be the D (6 bases). This CDR3 is built from 16 residues. V lost 2 bases to trimming and J lost 1 base, with 12 bases between them. Germline V lookup: CDR1 MNHEY, CDR2 SMNVEV (reference sequence).